A selection of T cell receptor beta chains follows, all from one sample in a study of tumor-infiltrating lymphocytes in oesophageal squamous cell carcinoma. TCRdb reprocessed the PCR reads via MiXCR and lists one record per CDR3 protein. Here the sample spans roughly 12,000 distinct CDR3 sequences, around half being singletons. The sample comprised esophageal tumor tissue. All receptors derive from a male donor with esophageal squamous cell carcinoma. CDR3s include the opening cysteine and the closing phenylalanine or tryptophan. A D gene is named only where the DNA matches it firmly. Rows give clone size only sometimes, using once, few, many, or a class for an expanded clone.

d_call clone_size j_call v_call cdr3_aa cdr3_nt
TRBD1 - TRBJ2-7 TRBV28 CASTSRTGLHNSPLHF TGTGCCAGCACCTCCCGGACAGGGCTGCATAATTCACCCCTCCACTTC
TRBD1 - TRBJ2-5 TRBV11-2 CASTWDRTQETQYF TGTGCCAGCACCTGGGACAGGACACAAGAGACCCAGTACTTC
TRBD1 - TRBJ2-1 TRBV12-3/TRBV12-4 CASSLQTGGAWNEQFF TGTGCCAGCAGTCTACAGACAGGGGGCGCTTGGAATGAGCAGTTCTTC
TRBD2 - TRBJ2-1 TRBV6-4 CASSEGTSGSHEQFF TGTGCCAGCAGTGAAGGGACTAGCGGGAGCCATGAGCAGTTCTTC
- - TRBJ2-1 TRBV12-3/TRBV12-4 CASSLSLSGKGNEQFF TGTGCCAGCAGTCTTAGCCTTTCAGGGAAGGGCAATGAGCAGTTCTTC
TRBD2 - TRBJ2-3 TRBV12-5 CASGLVLAGGRTDTQYF TGTGCTAGTGGTTTGGTTCTAGCGGGGGGCCGCACAGATACGCAGTATTTT
- few TRBJ2-3 TRBV7-6 CASSLDTNTDTQYF TGTGCCAGCAGCTTAGATACAAACACAGATACGCAGTATTTT
TRBD2 - TRBJ2-1 TRBV7-9 CASSPVGGNEQFF TGTGCCAGCAGCCCGGTGGGGGGGAATGAGCAGTTCTTC
- few TRBJ2-7 TRBV7-9 CASSLGIQSSYEQYF TGTGCCAGCAGCTTAGGTATCCAGAGCTCCTACGAGCAGTACTTC
- few TRBJ2-5 TRBV7-2 CASSLTGSRAETQYF TGTGCCAGCAGCTTAACAGGCTCTCGTGCAGAGACCCAGTACTTC
TRBD2 - TRBJ2-1 TRBV10-2 CASSSGSSYNEQFF TGCGCCAGCAGTAGCGGGAGCTCCTACAATGAGCAGTTCTTC
- few TRBJ2-4 TRBV7-3 CASSSSGGSYNEQYF TGTGCCAGCAGCTCAAGTGGGGGTTCCTACAATGAGCAGTACTTC
- - TRBJ1-1 TRBV12-3/TRBV12-4 CASSPQGANTEAFF TGTGCCAGCAGTCCACAGGGTGCGAACACTGAAGCTTTCTTT
TRBD2 - TRBJ2-1 TRBV7-3 CASSLGLAGGNEQFF TGTGCCAGCAGCCTGGGACTAGCGGGAGGCAATGAGCAGTTCTTC
- - TRBJ2-7 TRBV6-6 CASMPRGSSYEQYF TGTGCCAGCATGCCACGGGGGTCTAGTTACGAGCAGTACTTC
- - TRBJ2-5 TRBV7-2 CASSPSRETQYF TGTGCCAGCAGCCCGTCCCGGGAGACCCAGTACTTC
- - TRBJ2-3 TRBV27 CASSLTPGTSTDTQYF TGTGCCAGCAGTCTCACGCCCGGGACTAGCACAGATACGCAGTATTTT
- - TRBJ2-5 TRBV6-1 CASRPRGGGQYF TGTGCCAGCAGGCCAAGGGGAGGGGGCCAGTACTTC
- few TRBJ2-1 TRBV7-6 CASSLAGVPYNEQFF TGTGCCAGCAGCTTAGCGGGAGTACCCTACAATGAGCAGTTCTTC
TRBD2 - TRBJ2-1 TRBV6-4 CASSPSSGPYNEQFF TGTGCCAGCAGCCCCTCTAGCGGACCATACAATGAGCAGTTCTTC
- medium-sized TRBJ1-1 TRBV11-2 CASSPRGGNTEAFF TGTGCCAGCAGCCCTCGGGGGGGGAACACTGAAGCTTTCTTT
TRBD2 few TRBJ2-1 TRBV7-8 CASSHGTSGDNEQFF TGTGCCAGCAGCCATGGGACTAGCGGGGACAATGAGCAGTTCTTC
- - TRBJ2-5 TRBV7-3 CASSSGALGELYF TGTGCCAGCAGCTCGGGGGCTCTCGGGGAGCTGTATTTT
TRBD1 - TRBJ2-1 TRBV7-2 CASSLAATGTNNEQFF TGTGCCAGCAGCTTAGCGGCGACAGGGACAAACAATGAGCAGTTCTTC
- - TRBJ2-7 TRBV7-3 CASSLRASKGWDEQYF TGTGCCAGCAGCTTAAGAGCTAGCAAGGGTTGGGATGAGCAGTACTTC
- - TRBJ2-6 TRBV7-3 CASSLRETGANVLTF TGTGCCAGCAGCTTGAGGGAGACTGGGGCCAACGTCCTGACTTTC
TRBD2 - TRBJ2-1 TRBV18 CASSPELGSGRIYEQFF TGTGCCAGCTCACCGGAGTTGGGTAGCGGGAGAATTTACGAGCAGTTCTTC
- - TRBJ2-3 TRBV19 CASSNSARQVSSDTQYF TGTGCCAGTAGTAACTCCGCCCGGCAGGTATCCTCCGATACGCAGTATTTT
- - TRBJ2-5 TRBV4-1 CASSQVGPQETQYF TGCGCCAGCAGCCAAGTAGGGCCCCAAGAGACCCAGTACTTC
- many TRBJ1-5 TRBV24-1 CATSDSARRGNQPQHF TGTGCCACCAGTGATTCTGCCCGGCGGGGCAATCAGCCCCAGCATTTT
- - TRBJ2-7 TRBV14 CASTPTYRLTYEQYF TGTGCCAGCACCCCGACATACCGCCTCACCTACGAGCAGTACTTC
- once TRBJ2-4 TRBV7-6 CASSLALSQGLTKNIQYF TGTGCCAGCAGCTTAGCGCTCTCACAGGGATTGACCAAAAACATTCAGTACTTC
- - TRBJ2-1 TRBV5-8 CASSLRLTQVENEQFF TGTGCCAGCAGCTTGCGGCTCACTCAAGTAGAGAATGAGCAGTTCTTC
- - TRBJ2-7 TRBV7-9 CASSLLSLGSGDEQYF TGTGCCAGCAGCTTATTATCCCTAGGTTCAGGGGACGAGCAGTACTTC
- - TRBJ2-1 TRBV7-2 CASSLVLLYNEQFF TGTGCCAGCAGCTTAGTGCTTCTATACAATGAGCAGTTCTTC
TRBD2 few TRBJ2-1 TRBV5-1 CASSTRLAGEDFLAYNEQFF TGCGCCAGCAGCACCCGACTAGCGGGAGAAGATTTTCTTGCCTACAATGAGCAGTTCTTC
- few TRBJ1-1 TRBV7-6 CARRVNTEAFF TGTGCCAGGCGGGTGAACACTGAAGCTTTCTTT
TRBD2 - TRBJ2-7 TRBV7-2 CASSLGQAGLPYEQYF TGTGCCAGCAGCTTAGGACAAGCGGGATTACCCTACGAGCAGTACTTC
TRBD1 - TRBJ1-2 TRBV7-2 CASSLGTGGIYGYTF TGTGCCAGCAGCTTAGGAACAGGGGGCATCTATGGCTACACCTTC
TRBD1 many TRBJ1-1 TRBV11-3 CASSFRQGTEAFF TGTGCCAGCAGCTTCCGACAGGGAACTGAAGCTTTCTTT
TRBD1 few TRBJ2-3 TRBV7-2 CASSGKGAIFTQYF TGTGCCAGCAGCGGGAAGGGGGCAATATTTACGCAGTATTTT
TRBD1 - TRBJ1-6 TRBV7-2 CASSYGTGVSPLHF TGTGCCAGCAGCTATGGGACAGGGGTTTCACCCCTCCACTTT
TRBD2 - TRBJ2-1 TRBV6-4 CASSRTTSGRGETQFF TGTGCCAGCAGTCGGACGACTAGCGGGAGGGGGGAGACCCAGTTCTTC
- - TRBJ2-3 TRBV10-1 CASSLAGSDTQYF TGCGCCAGCAGTCTAGCAGGTTCAGATACGCAGTATTTT
- - TRBJ2-1 TRBV24-1 CATQGSRPSSYNEQFF TGTGCCACCCAGGGGAGCCGCCCAAGCTCCTACAATGAGCAGTTCTTC
TRBD2 - TRBJ2-1 TRBV7-2 CASSLLAGGPNEQFF TGTGCCAGCAGCTTACTAGCGGGAGGGCCTAATGAGCAGTTCTTC
- - TRBJ2-3 TRBV29-1 CSVEDLADTQYF TGCAGCGTTGAAGATCTGGCAGATACGCAGTATTTT
- - TRBJ2-1 TRBV7-6 CASSRQGPGASNEQFF TGTGCCAGCAGCAGACAGGGCCCGGGGGCCTCCAATGAGCAGTTCTTC
- - TRBJ2-3 TRBV12-3/TRBV12-4 CASTDYFTDTQYF TGTGCCAGCACCGACTACTTCACAGATACGCAGTATTTT
TRBD2 - TRBJ2-1 TRBV12-3/TRBV12-4 CASSSTSGGASEQFF TGTGCCAGCAGTTCGACTAGCGGGGGGGCCAGTGAGCAGTTCTTC
- - TRBJ2-1 TRBV7-9 CASSLASPRTEEQFF TGTGCCAGCAGCTTAGCTAGCCCCAGAACGGAGGAGCAGTTCTTC